The T cell receptor (beta chain) described here comes from a study of a mutant IDH1 vaccine in newly diagnosed glioma. Profiling relied on immunoSEQ multiplex PCR, and the TCRdb table lists in-frame clones only, not all of them. The sample carries approximately 60,000 clones, roughly 87% recorded once. Time point here: week 47, end of study. A 20-mer mutant IDH1 peptide at 300 ug was injected subcutaneously with topical imiquimod. Notes on this clone: Its antigen is not known.

V trimming: 3 bases; J trimming: 2 bases; junction bases outside the gene matches: 4. The CDR3 totals 15 residues. Germline CDR1 reads MNHEY; CDR2 reads SMNVEV (reference sequence). The starting material was PBMCs, obtained from a glioma patient whose treatment included an IDH1 peptide vaccine. This TCR was recovered from a woman between 45 and 65 years old with glioma. The genes are TRBV27 and TRBJ1-5, with 7 bases that match TRBD1. The CDR3 spells CASSFSTGGNQPQHF. The CDR3 nucleotides read TGTGCCAGCAGTTTTTCCACAGGGGGCAATCAGCCCCAGCATTTT.